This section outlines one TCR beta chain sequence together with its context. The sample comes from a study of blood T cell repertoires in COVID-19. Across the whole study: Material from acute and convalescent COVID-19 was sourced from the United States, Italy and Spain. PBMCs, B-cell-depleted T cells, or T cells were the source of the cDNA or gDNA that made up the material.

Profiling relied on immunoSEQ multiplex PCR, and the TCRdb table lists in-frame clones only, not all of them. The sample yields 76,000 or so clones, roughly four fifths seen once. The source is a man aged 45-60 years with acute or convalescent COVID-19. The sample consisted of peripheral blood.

This chain's CDR3 is CASSPTSGSSYNEQFF. The CDR3 DNA is TGTGCCAGCAGCCCGACTAGCGGGAGCTCCTACAATGAGCAGTTCTTC. V and J are TRBV5-4 and TRBJ2-1; TRBD2 agrees at 12 bases. The CDR3 is 16 amino acids. Unmatched junction bases numbered 2, after V lost 4 bases and J lost 0 bases. From germline, CDR1 is SGHNT and CDR2 YYREEE (reference sequence).